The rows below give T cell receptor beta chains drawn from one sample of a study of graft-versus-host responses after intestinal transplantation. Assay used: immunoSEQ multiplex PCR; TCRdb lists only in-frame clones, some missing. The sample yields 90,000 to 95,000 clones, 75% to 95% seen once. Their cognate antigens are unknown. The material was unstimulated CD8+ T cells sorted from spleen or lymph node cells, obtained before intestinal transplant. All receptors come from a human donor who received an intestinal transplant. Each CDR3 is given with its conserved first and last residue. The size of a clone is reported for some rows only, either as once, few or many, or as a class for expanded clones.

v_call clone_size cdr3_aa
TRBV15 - CATSRGRTGGPYEQYF
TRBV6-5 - CASRHSYEQYF
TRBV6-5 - CASSLGSRSGGYTF
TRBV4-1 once CASSREQGLGTEAFF
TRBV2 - CASSEWGEYSNQPQHF
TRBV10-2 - CASSETQWALETQYF
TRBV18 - CASSAGQGPNTGELFF
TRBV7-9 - CASSLLVDYGYTF
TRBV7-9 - CASSSKRASGSLAKNIQYF
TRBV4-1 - CASSQVGPGENQPQHF
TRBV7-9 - CASSSAGFPRWSYNEQFF
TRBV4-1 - CASSQARHSRLAGPYNEQFF
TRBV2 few CASIPGTSNYGYTF
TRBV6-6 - CASSYDGYTDTQYF
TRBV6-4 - CASISGGRGDSYEQYF
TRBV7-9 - CASSRLAGANNEQFF
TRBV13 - CASSNDRGNEKLFF
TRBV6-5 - CASSYSESYEQFF
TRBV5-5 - CASSIDGTSGSNEQFF
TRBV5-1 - CASSPERVSTGELFF
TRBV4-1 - CASSHYNRPTGELFF
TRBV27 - CASSLQLAGQETQYF
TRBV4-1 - CASSPRGLYGYTF
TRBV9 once CASSPGLLNTGELFF
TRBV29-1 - CSVLREGRNTEAFF
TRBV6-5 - CASSYSMAGTNYGYTF
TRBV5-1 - CASSLFQGPPLHF
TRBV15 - CATSRATGSPEYEQYF
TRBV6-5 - CASSYLGALANYGYTF
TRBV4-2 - CASSLDPPQPQHF
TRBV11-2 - CASSLAGYGANVLTF
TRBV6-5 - CASRENRVHYGYTF
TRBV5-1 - CASSLSSLGTGTYGYTF
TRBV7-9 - CASSLSGSGGAGEQFF
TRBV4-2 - CASSQDPVASGYYEQYF
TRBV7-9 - CASSLVGGGSSYEQYF
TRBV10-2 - CASSEPDSPEQFF
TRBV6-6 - CASSQDTNEKLFF
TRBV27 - CASSEHRAPRFSYNSPLHF
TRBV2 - CAQMGAGNTIYF
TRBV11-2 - CASTGREQYF
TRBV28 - CASSFRLAGAYEQYF
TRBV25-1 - CASSDRQGSVYGYTF
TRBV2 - CASSPSGGTNYGYTF
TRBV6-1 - CASSEYGTTNYGYTF
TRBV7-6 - CASSSFVDRTRYNEQFF
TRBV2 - CASSLDPAGGVDYGYTF
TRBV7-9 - CASSATGSSTDTQYF
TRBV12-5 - CASGQLGTARVEVQYF
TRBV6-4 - CASSPTAMNTGELFF
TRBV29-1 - CSVEWLAGYEQYF
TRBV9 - CASSVGGGPTGELFF
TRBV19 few CASSSGSTHTDTQYF
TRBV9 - CASSPRDSPFFPNNEQFF